This TCR beta chain was identified during a study of T cells after yellow fever vaccination. The CDR3 is made up of 14 amino acids. V gave up 4 bases and J gave up 7 bases, with 15 bases separating them. Per the germline V gene, CDR1 is SGHRS and CDR2 is YFSETQ. Each CDR3 protein is one row after TCRdb ran MiXCR on the 5' RACE reads. The sample carries some 400,000 distinct CDR3 sequences, 6.2% recorded once. The material was PBMCs, obtained 5 days after the yellow fever booster vaccination. The rearrangement joins TRBV5-1 to TRBJ2-1; D remains ambiguous. This TCR came from a man aged 25-40 years who received the YFV17D yellow fever vaccine. CDR3 amino acids: CASSVARQINEQFF. The CDR3 DNA reads TGCGCCAGCAGCGTGGCCCGGCAGATAAATGAGCAGTTCTTC.